The sequence of this TCR beta chain was determined in a study of healthy donors' naive CD4 and CD8 T cells. In germline, CDR1 is SQVTM, CDR2 ANQGSEA. V was pared by 4 bases and J by 6 bases, with 14 bases between. The CDR3 totals 13 residues. Study-level points and caveats: About 13% of CD4/CD8 propensity variance appeared explained by V, J and CDR3 charge. Positive CDR3 charge linked to CD4+ cells, negative to CD8+ cells.

TCR libraries were built from approximately 0.55 ug of total RNA by linear amplification. TCRdb recomputed calls from the reads with MiXCR, one row per CDR3 protein. This repertoire shows about 200,000 distinct CDR3 sequences, about four fifths found once; its top ten account for 2% to 2.5%. In regard to this clonotype: Its antigen is still unknown.

The chain uses TRBV29-1 and TRBJ2-3; D uncertain. The sequenced sample consisted of naive CD4+ and CD8+ T cells sorted from blood, pooled from several donors. This sequence originates from a pool of human donors in good health; the sample pools cells from several healthy donors. DNA of the CDR3: TGCAGCGTTGGATCCGGTATAGGGGATACGCAGTATTTT. Translation gives CSVGSGIGDTQYF.